The T cell receptor beta chain under discussion was sequenced for a study of human T cells and chemical hapten exposure. Study-level findings and limits: No shift was seen in TCRs above 1 in 1000 frequency with DPC sensitization.

Specified time point: pre-sensitization, week 0. Sample treatment: therapeutic diphenylcyclopropenone sensitization with weekly scalp DPC. The CDR3 is made up of 15 amino acids. Per germline, CDR1 DFQATT and CDR2 SNEGSKA (reference sequence). With V trimmed by 3 bases and J by 4 bases, 8 bases remained unmatched. TCRdb fed the RACE reads into MiXCR, producing one record per CDR3 protein. Of approximately 370,000 distinct CDR3 sequences in the sample, around 5.5% were seen once. Remarks on this clonotype: Its antigen is not identified.

The source was whole blood, collected in connection with sensitization to the hapten diphenylcyclopropenone (DPC). The receptor comes from a woman between 18 and 30 years old with alopecia areata. Some clones in this sample may be carry-over from other donors' samples. The chain couples TRBV20-1 to TRBJ1-2, with 10 bases matching TRBD1. CDR3 protein: CSASGPGQGIYGYTF. In DNA, the CDR3 is TGCAGTGCTAGCGGACCGGGACAGGGGATCTATGGCTACACCTTC.